The source of this T cell receptor (beta chain) is a study of T-cell reconstitution after alpha-beta-depleted transplantation in children. Germline trimming cut 1 base from V and 5 bases from J; bases unmatched to any gene: 5. Germline CDR1 and CDR2: SGHAT and FQNNGV. This CDR3 spans 15 amino acids. Researchers prepared the TCRbeta library using unique molecular identifiers, the study reports. One entry per CDR3 protein results from TCRdb running MiXCR on the PCR reads. The sample lists 600,000 to 700,000 distinct CDR3 sequences; around a sixth were seen once. The starting material was PBMCs from the stem cell graft donor, obtained from the stem cell graft. The receptor comes from a human donor who donated a stem cell graft to a child with acute myeloid leukemia. V is TRBV11-2 and J is TRBJ2-3, with 8 bases identical to TRBD2. CDR3 coding DNA: TGTGCCAGCAGCTTAGCGGGGGGGCGGGGAGATACGCAGTATTTT. It specifies CASSLAGGRGDTQYF. The full variable domain, its missing parts supplied by reference TRBV11-2 and TRBJ2-3, is EAGVAQSPRYKIIEKRQSVAFWCNPISGHATLYWYQQILGQGPKLLIQFQNNGVVDDSQLPKDRFSAERLKGVDSTLKIQPAKLEDSAVYLCASSLAGGRGDTQYFGPGTRLTVL.